Reported below is one T cell receptor (beta chain). Using quantitative 5'-RACE with molecular barcodes, the authors made TCR beta libraries. TCRdb re-derived calls from the 5' RACE reads in MiXCR, one entry per CDR3 protein. This repertoire shows approximately 250,000 distinct CDR3 sequences, less than 9.5% found once; its top ten account for more than 4.5%. Per the germline V gene, CDR1 is SEHNR and CDR2 is FQNEAQ (reference sequence). This CDR3 has 13 amino acids. Deletions cut 5 bases from V and 5 bases from J, with 9 bases between. This specimen comes from a study of CD8 T cells in ankylosing spondylitis.

The specimen was blood, either unsorted or a sorted T cell fraction (not recorded which). The clonotype was recovered from a female donor with ankylosing spondylitis or in good health (not recorded which). The chain has TRBV7-9 and TRBJ2-2; D tentatively fits TRBD1 or TRBD2 (5 bases each). CDR3 nucleotides: TGTGCCAGCAGCCCGTGGGGGACCGGGGAGCTGTTTTTT. It is translated as CASSPWGTGELFF. The entire variable domain, with the rest obtained from reference TRBV7-9 and TRBJ2-2, is as follows: DTGVSQNPRHKITKRGQNVTFRCDPISEHNRLYWYRQTLGQGPEFLTYFQNEAQLEKSRLLSDRFSAERPKGSFSTLEIQRTEQGDSAMYLCASSPWGTGELFFGEGSRLTVL.